A single sample gave rise to the 20 T cell receptor beta chains below, sequenced in a study of T cell responses to AZD1222 COVID-19 vaccine (dated by TCRdb to about 2021). Interpreted using the paper, the time point label stands for: baseline before first vaccination. The library relied on the immunoSEQ multiplex PCR assay. TCRdb limited this immuneACCESS table to in-frame rearrangements with V and J called. A share of clones is missing; checked studies link under half to unresolved V genes, and the rest is unexplained. The sample contains under 150,000 clones, approximately 90% of them found a single time. Of the sample, 1.5% to 2% is held by the ten largest clones. The starting material was peripheral blood, obtained on day 0 of AZD1222 vaccination. The receptors were sampled from an adult in good health.

This sequence joins TRBV6-5 and TRBJ1-2; no definite D call. Per the germline V gene, CDR1 is MNHEY and CDR2 is SVGAGI. The CDR3 is 13 amino acids. V gave up 2 bases and J gave up 6 bases, with 10 bases separating them. CDR3 residues: CASSYTYNDGYTF. The CDR3 nucleotides are TGTGCCAGCAGTTACACCTATAATGATGGCTACACCTTC.

The CDR3 sequence is CASSYLGVGYNEQFF. DNA for the CDR3: TGTGCCAGCAGTTATTTGGGGGTGGGTTACAATGAGCAGTTCTTC. The V gene is TRBV6-5, the J gene TRBJ2-1; D may be TRBD1 or TRBD2 (5 bases each). Germline V lookup: CDR1 MNHEY, CDR2 SVGAGI. The V end lost 3 bases, the J end lost 4 bases, and 13 bases lay between the germline ends. The CDR3 consists of 15 residues.

The chain carries TRBV5-6 and TRBJ1-1; 7 bases align to TRBD1. The CDR3 extends over 16 amino acids. Germline V gives CDR1 SGHDT, CDR2 YYEEEE. The J segment lost 0 bases and the V segment lost 3 bases, leaving 8 bases of the junction unmatched. The CDR3 spells CASSWGIQGMNTEAFF. The CDR3 DNA reads TGTGCCAGCAGCTGGGGAATACAGGGGATGAACACTGAAGCTTTCTTT. The whole variable domain, remainder taken from reference TRBV5-6 and TRBJ1-1, is DAGVTQSPTHLIKTRGQQVTLRCSPKSGHDTVSWYQQALGQGPQFIFQYYEEEERQRGNFPDRFSGHQFPNYSSELNVNALLLGDSALYLCASSWGIQGMNTEAFFGQGTRLTVV.

J is TRBJ1-5 and V is TRBV2; D gene ambiguous. The CDR3 is made up of 15 amino acids. CDR1 and CDR2 from the germline V gene are SNHLY and FYNNEI. V lost 6 bases, J lost 0 bases, and 12 bases lay in between. CDR3 in amino acids: CASSERINSNQPQHF. DNA of the CDR3: TGTGCCAGCAGCGAACGGATTAATAGCAATCAGCCCCAGCATTTT.

The chain recombines TRBV7-3 with TRBJ2-1; 9 nucleotides match TRBD2. V was pared by 4 bases and J by 8 bases, with 3 bases of the junction left unmatched. The CDR3 covers 13 residues. CDR1 SGHTA and CDR2 FQGTGA come from the germline V gene. CDR3 loop: CASSSGLAYEQFF. The CDR3 DNA sequence: TGTGCCAGCAGCTCCGGACTAGCGTATGAGCAGTTCTTC.

The chain links TRBV28 to TRBJ2-3; TRBD2 aligns across 8 bases. The length of the CDR3 is 17 residues. V trimming: 6 bases; J trimming: 4 bases; junction bases outside the gene matches: 15. Germline V gene sequence: CDR1 MDHEN, CDR2 SYDVKM. The chain's CDR3 is CASSPLTGTRKSDTQYF. The CDR3 nucleotides read TGTGCCAGCAGCCCCCTTACCGGGACTAGGAAATCAGATACGCAGTATTTT.

The rearrangement links TRBV12-3 or TRBV12-4 to TRBJ2-2; no definite D call. This CDR3 comprises 13 residues. Deletions cut 5 bases from V and 0 bases from J, with 4 bases between. This CDR3 reads CASSLTNTGELFF. CDR3 nucleotides: TGTGCCAGCAGTCTTACGAACACCGGGGAGCTGTTTTTT.

The rearrangement joins TRBV5-1 to TRBJ1-1, with TRBD1 identical over 9 bases. This CDR3 is built from 15 residues. Germline V gene data show CDR1 as SGHRS and CDR2 as YFSETQ. J gave up 4 bases and V 1 base, and 5 bases lay outside the gene matches. CDR3 protein: CASSLQGQGITEAFF. CDR3 nucleotides: TGCGCCAGCAGCTTGCAGGGACAGGGCATCACTGAAGCTTTCTTT.

The genes are TRBV9 and TRBJ2-3; D not resolved. The CDR3 sequence is 15 residues long. Trimming took 0 bases from V and 1 from J, leaving 9 bases between them. Looked up from germline, CDR1 is SGDLS and CDR2 is YYNGEE. CDR3 sequence: CASSVASGGTDTQYF. The DNA of the CDR3 is TGTGCCAGCAGCGTAGCTTCCGGAGGCACAGATACGCAGTATTTT.

V and J are TRBV3-1 (or the pseudogene TRBV3-2) and TRBJ2-1; 11 bases agree with TRBD1. The germline V gene encodes CDR1 LGHDT and CDR2 YNNKEL (reference sequence). The CDR3 has 16 residues. J gave up 6 bases and V 2 bases, and 6 bases lay outside the gene matches. CDR3 nucleotide sequence: TGTGCCAGCAGCCAACAGCTAGGGACAGGGGGCAATGAGCAGTTCTTC. It is translated as CASSQQLGTGGNEQFF.

J is TRBJ1-2 and V is TRBV5-6; D unresolved. This CDR3 is 17 amino acids long. V was shortened by 4 bases and J by 3 bases, with 22 bases between the two germline ends. The germline CDR1 and CDR2 sequences are SGHDT and YYEEEE. Here the CDR3 reads CASSAFLPASQDYGYTF. In DNA, the CDR3 is TGTGCCAGCAGCGCATTTCTGCCGGCCAGTCAGGACTATGGCTACACCTTC.

The sample holds one count of this clone. The chain combines TRBV4-1 with TRBJ1-2; TRBD1 matches at 10 bases. Looked up from germline, CDR1 is MGHRA and CDR2 is YSYEKL. The CDR3 has 16 amino acids. The V gene end was trimmed by 3 bases and the J gene end by 3 bases; junction bases not matched to a gene: 7. The DNA for the CDR3 is TGCGCCAGCAGCCAGGGGGTGGGACAGGGGCACTATGGCTACACCTTC. It translates to CASSQGVGQGHYGYTF.

The chain uses TRBV19 and TRBJ2-1, with a weak D call TRBD1 (5 bases). Germline CDR1 reads LNHDA; CDR2 reads SQIVND (reference sequence). V lost 4 bases to trimming and J lost 8 bases, with 9 bases between them. The CDR3 sequence is 12 residues long. The CDR3 loop reads CASSTGLHEQFF. As DNA, the CDR3 is TGTGCCAGTAGTACAGGGTTGCATGAGCAGTTCTTC.

V and J are TRBV10-3 and TRBJ1-5, with 7 bases identical to TRBD1. V shed 10 bases and J 4 bases; nucleotides not matched to a gene: 10. The CDR3 runs to 14 residues. The germline gives CDR1 ENHRY, CDR2 SYGVKD. Written as DNA, the CDR3 is TGTGCCAGGAGGGGGCAAAAAGGAAATCAGCCCCAGCATTTT. Amino acid sequence: CARRGQKGNQPQHF.

The rearrangement uses TRBV30 and TRBJ2-7; D gene unclear. The CDR3 has 12 amino acids. Trimming pared 0 bases from V and 3 bases from J, leaving 6 bases between. Germline lookup yields CDR1 GTSNPN and CDR2 SVGIG (reference sequence). CDR3 sequence reads: CAWSVPGYEQYF. The CDR3 DNA is TGTGCCTGGAGTGTACCGGGCTACGAGCAGTACTTC.

This chain links TRBV7-9 with TRBJ1-2, with D hard to call. V was cut by 5 bases and J by 2 bases, with 9 bases left in between. There are 13 residues in the CDR3. Germline-derived CDR1 and CDR2 are SEHNR and FQNEAQ (reference sequence). CDR3 sequence: CASSARGNYGYTF. CDR3 DNA sequence: TGTGCCAGCAGCGCCCGGGGAAACTATGGCTACACCTTC.

The V gene is TRBV6-4, the J gene TRBJ1-1; no definite D call. Germline V gene sequence: CDR1 MRHNA, CDR2 SNTAGT. The CDR3 runs to 14 residues. V lost 6 bases, J lost 1 base, and 12 bases lay in between. CDR3 DNA: TGTGCCAGCAGGGTGGGCCGTGGGAACACTGAAGCTTTCTTT. It codes for CASRVGRGNTEAFF.

V and J are TRBV7-2 and TRBJ1-2; no clear D. The V end was cut by 5 bases, the J end by 3 bases, with 13 bases between. The CDR3 is 14 amino acids. CDR1 and CDR2 from the germline V gene are SGHTA and FQGNSA. DNA of the CDR3: TGTGCCAGCAGCCCCCCTCAGAGGTACTATGGCTACACCTTC. It encodes CASSPPQRYYGYTF.

The chain has TRBV19 and TRBJ1-2; 9 bases match TRBD1. Trimming removed 4 bases from V and 5 bases from J; junction bases left unmatched: 11. The CDR3 consists of 16 residues. Germline lookup yields CDR1 LNHDA and CDR2 SQIVND (reference sequence). The CDR3 nucleotides read TGTGCCAGTAGTACTACAGGGGGCTTCCTTGGGTATGGCTACACCTTC. Translating gives CASSTTGGFLGYGYTF.

The V gene is TRBV11-1, the J gene TRBJ1-6; D may be TRBD1 (6 bases). The V end was cut by 5 bases, the J end by 5 bases, with 13 bases between. This CDR3 is 15 amino acids long. Germline V lookup: CDR1 SGHAT, CDR2 FQDESV (reference sequence). For the CDR3, the DNA is TGTGCCAGCAGCCCGTCGGACAGTGATAATTCACCCCTCCACTTT. Its protein product is CASSPSDSDNSPLHF.